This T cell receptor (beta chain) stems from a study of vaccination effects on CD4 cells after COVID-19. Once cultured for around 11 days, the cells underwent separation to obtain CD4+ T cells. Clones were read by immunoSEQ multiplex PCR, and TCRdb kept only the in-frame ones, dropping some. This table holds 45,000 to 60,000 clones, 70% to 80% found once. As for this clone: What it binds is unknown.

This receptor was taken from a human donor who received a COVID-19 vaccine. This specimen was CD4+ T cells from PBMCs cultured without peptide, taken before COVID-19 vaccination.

Written as DNA, the CDR3 is TGTGCCAGCAGTTCTAAAACAGGGGAGACCCAGTACTTC. Protein: CASSSKTGETQYF. V usage is TRBV7-2 and J usage is TRBJ2-5, with D maybe TRBD1 (6 bases). CDR1 is SGHTA, CDR2 FQGNSA, per germline. This CDR3 has 13 amino acids. V lost 6 bases and J lost 5, with 13 bases in between.